This paragraph covers one TCR beta chain sequence. Its cognate antigen is unknown. The sample originates from a study of cytomegalovirus exposure and HLA in healthy donors. Germline-derived CDR1 and CDR2 are LNHDA and SQIVND (reference sequence). This CDR3 region has 14 residues. V lost 2 bases and J 4 bases, leaving 11 bases between the germline ends. Findings and caveats of the study: Altogether, some 160 TCR beta chains were recorded as cytomegalovirus-associated.

TCRdb's table, derived via immunoSEQ multiplex PCR, lists solely in-frame clones and lacks some. The repertoire holds about 120,000 clones, with roughly nine tenths as singletons. The sample comprised PBMCs. This receptor was identified in a woman younger than 35 in good health and CMV-seronegative. The V gene is TRBV19, the J gene TRBJ2-5, with D possibly TRBD1 on 5 matching bases. CDR3 DNA: TGTGCCAGTAGTATACAGGGTCCCAGAGAGACCCAGTACTTC. It specifies CASSIQGPRETQYF.